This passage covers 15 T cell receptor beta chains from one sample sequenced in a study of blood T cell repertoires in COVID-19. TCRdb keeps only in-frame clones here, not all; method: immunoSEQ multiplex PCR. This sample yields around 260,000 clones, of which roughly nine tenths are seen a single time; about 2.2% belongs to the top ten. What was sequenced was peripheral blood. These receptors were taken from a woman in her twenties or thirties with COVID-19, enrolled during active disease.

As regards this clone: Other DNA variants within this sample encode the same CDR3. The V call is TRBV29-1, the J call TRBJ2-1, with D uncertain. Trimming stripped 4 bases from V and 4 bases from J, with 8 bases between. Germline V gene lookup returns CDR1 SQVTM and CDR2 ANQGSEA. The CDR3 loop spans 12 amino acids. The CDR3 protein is CSVGTEYNEQFF. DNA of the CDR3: TGCAGCGTTGGAACAGAGTACAATGAGCAGTTCTTC.

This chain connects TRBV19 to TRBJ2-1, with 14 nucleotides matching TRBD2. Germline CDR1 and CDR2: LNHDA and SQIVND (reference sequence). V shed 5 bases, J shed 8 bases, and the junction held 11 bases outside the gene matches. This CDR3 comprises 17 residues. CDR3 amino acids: CASSQLAGTSGSYEQFF. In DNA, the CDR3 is TGTGCCAGTAGTCAGTTAGCGGGGACTAGCGGGAGTTATGAGCAGTTCTTC.

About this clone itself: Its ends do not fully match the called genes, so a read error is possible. The CDR3 reads CAGSESGRSTDTQYF. The CDR3 DNA is TGTGCCGGCAGTGAGAGCGGGAGGTCCACAGATACGCAGTATTTT. The gene calls are TRBV6-1 and TRBJ2-3; the match to TRBD2 covers 9 bases. The CDR3 length is 15 residues. Per the germline V gene, CDR1 is MNHNS and CDR2 is SASEGT.

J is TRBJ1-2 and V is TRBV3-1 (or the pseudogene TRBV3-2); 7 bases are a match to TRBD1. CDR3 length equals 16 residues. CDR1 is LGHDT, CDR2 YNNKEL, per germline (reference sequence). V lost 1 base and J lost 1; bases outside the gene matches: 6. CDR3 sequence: CASSQVGTANNYGYTF. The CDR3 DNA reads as TGTGCCAGCAGCCAAGTCGGGACAGCAAATAACTATGGCTACACCTTC.

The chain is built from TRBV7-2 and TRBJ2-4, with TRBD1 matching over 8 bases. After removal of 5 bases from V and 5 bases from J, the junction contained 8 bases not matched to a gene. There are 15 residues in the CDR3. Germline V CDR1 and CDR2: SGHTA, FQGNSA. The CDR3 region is CASSSDRGVENIQYF. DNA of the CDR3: TGTGCCAGCAGCAGTGACAGGGGAGTGGAAAACATTCAGTACTTC. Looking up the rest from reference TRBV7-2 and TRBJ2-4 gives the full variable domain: GAGVSQSPSNKVTEKGKDVELRCDPISGHTALYWYRQSLGQGLEFLIYFQGNSAPDKSGLPSDRFSAERTGGSVSTLTIQRTQQEDSAVYLCASSSDRGVENIQYFGAGTRLSVL.

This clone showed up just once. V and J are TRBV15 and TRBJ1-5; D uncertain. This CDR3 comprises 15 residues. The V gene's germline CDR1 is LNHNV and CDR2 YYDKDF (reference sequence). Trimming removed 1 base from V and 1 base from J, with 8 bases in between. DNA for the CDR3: TGTGCCACCAGCAGAGCCCCCCGGAGCAATCAGCCCCAGCATTTT. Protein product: CATSRAPRSNQPQHF.

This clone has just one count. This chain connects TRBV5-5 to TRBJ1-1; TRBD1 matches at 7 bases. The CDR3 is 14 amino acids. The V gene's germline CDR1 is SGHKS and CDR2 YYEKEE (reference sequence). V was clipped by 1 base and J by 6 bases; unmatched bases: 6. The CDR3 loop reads CASSLSRGVAEAFF. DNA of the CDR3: TGTGCCAGCAGCTTGTCCAGGGGGGTTGCTGAAGCTTTCTTT.

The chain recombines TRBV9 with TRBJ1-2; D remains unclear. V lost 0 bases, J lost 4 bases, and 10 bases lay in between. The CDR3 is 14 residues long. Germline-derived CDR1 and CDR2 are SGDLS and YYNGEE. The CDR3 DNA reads TGTGCCAGCAGCGTAGCCCGGGAGAGCTATGGCTACACCTTC. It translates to CASSVARESYGYTF.

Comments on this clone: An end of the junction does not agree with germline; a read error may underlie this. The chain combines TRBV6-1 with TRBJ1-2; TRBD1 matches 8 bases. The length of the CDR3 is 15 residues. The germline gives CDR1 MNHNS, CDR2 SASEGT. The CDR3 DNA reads TGTGCCAGCAGTCAAGCGACAGGGGTAATCTATGGCTACACCTTC. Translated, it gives CASSQATGVIYGYTF.

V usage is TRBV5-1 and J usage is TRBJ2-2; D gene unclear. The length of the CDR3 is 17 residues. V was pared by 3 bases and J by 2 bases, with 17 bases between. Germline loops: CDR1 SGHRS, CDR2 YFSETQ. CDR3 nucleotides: TGCGCCAGCAGCTCCTTTCTGGGCAGAGACAACACCGGGGAGCTGTTTTTT. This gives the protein CASSSFLGRDNTGELFF.

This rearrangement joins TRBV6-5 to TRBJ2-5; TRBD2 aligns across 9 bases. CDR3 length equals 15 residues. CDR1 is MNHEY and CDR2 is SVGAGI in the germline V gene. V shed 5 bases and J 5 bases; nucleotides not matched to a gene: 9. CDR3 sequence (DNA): TGTGCCAGCAGTAGGGGGACTAGCTACATGGAGACCCAGTACTTC. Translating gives CASSRGTSYMETQYF.

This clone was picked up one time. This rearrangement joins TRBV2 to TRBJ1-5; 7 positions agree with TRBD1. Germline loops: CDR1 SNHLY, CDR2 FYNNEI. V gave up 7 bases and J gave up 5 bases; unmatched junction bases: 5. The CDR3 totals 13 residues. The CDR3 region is CASIGGGDQPQHF. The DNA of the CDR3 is TGTGCCAGCATAGGGGGCGGGGATCAGCCCCAGCATTTT.

This chain's CDR3 is CASSLVLRSSYNSPLHF. CDR3 DNA sequence: TGTGCCAGCAGCTTGGTCCTTAGAAGCTCCTATAATTCACCCCTCCACTTT. This sequence joins TRBV5-8 and TRBJ1-6; D is uncertain. CDR1 is SGHTS, CDR2 YDEGEE, per germline. Between the trimmed V and J ends, which lost 0 bases and 0 bases, there was a span of 10 bases. The CDR3 is 17 amino acids.

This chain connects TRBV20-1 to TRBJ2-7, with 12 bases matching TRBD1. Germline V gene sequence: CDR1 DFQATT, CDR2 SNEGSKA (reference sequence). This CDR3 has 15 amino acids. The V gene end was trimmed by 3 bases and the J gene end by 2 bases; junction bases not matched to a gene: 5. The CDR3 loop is CSASGDRGHPYEQYF. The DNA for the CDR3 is TGCAGTGCTAGTGGGGACAGGGGGCACCCCTACGAGCAGTACTTC.

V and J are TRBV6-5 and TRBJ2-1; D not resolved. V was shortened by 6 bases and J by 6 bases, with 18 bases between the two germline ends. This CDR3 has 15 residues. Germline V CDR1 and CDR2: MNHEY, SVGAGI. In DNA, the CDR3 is TGTGCCAGCAGCCGCGAAACGCCTAGAGGCAATGAGCAGTTCTTC. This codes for CASSRETPRGNEQFF.